The rows below give T cell receptor beta chains drawn from one sample of a study of CD8+ T cells in alopecia areata. Profiled with immunoSEQ multiplex PCR; TCRdb holds only in-frame clones, not every one. The sample shows roughly 40,000 clones, around 50% of them seen only once. The sequenced sample consisted of CD4+ Tregs sorted from blood. The receptors come from a human donor with alopecia areata. The CDR3 runs from the conserved cysteine through the conserved F or W. A D gene is named only where the DNA matches it firmly. The listing skips clone size in some rows; elsewhere it reads once, few, many or a size class.

abundance: -
v_gene: TRBV7-2
d_gene: -
j_gene: TRBJ2-5
CDR3nt: TGTGCCAGCAGCTCTTCCCAGGAGACCCAGTACTTC
CDR3aa: CASSSSQETQYF

abundance: -
v_gene: TRBV2
d_gene: -
j_gene: TRBJ1-5
CDR3nt: TGTGCCAGCAGTAATCAGGGCTACAATCAGCCCCAGCATTTT
CDR3aa: CASSNQGYNQPQHF

abundance: few
v_gene: TRBV5-1
d_gene: -
j_gene: TRBJ2-1
CDR3nt: TGCGCCAGCAGCTTGGGCGAGTACAATGAGCAGTTCTTC
CDR3aa: CASSLGEYNEQFF

abundance: medium-sized
v_gene: TRBV7-2
d_gene: TRBD2
j_gene: TRBJ2-1
CDR3nt: TGTGCCAGCAGCTCCTCCGGGGGGAGCTCCTACAATGAGCAGTTCTTC
CDR3aa: CASSSSGGSSYNEQFF

abundance: -
v_gene: TRBV15
d_gene: -
j_gene: TRBJ2-5
CDR3nt: TGTGCCACCAGCAGAGATGGCCGGGAGACCCAGTACTTC
CDR3aa: CATSRDGRETQYF

abundance: -
v_gene: TRBV5-1
d_gene: -
j_gene: TRBJ2-5
CDR3nt: TGCGCCAGCAGGGGGGACCAAGAGACCCAGTACTTC
CDR3aa: CASRGDQETQYF

abundance: once
v_gene: TRBV5-1
d_gene: -
j_gene: TRBJ2-2
CDR3nt: TGCGCCAGCAGACGACCGGGGACCGGATTGTTTTTT
CDR3aa: CASRRPGTGLFF

abundance: few
v_gene: TRBV6-5
d_gene: TRBD2
j_gene: TRBJ2-3
CDR3nt: TGTGCCAGCAGCTTTCTCGGGGGGTCAGGCGATACGCAGTATTTT
CDR3aa: CASSFLGGSGDTQYF

abundance: -
v_gene: TRBV29-1
d_gene: -
j_gene: TRBJ2-1
CDR3nt: TGCAGCGTTCCCCGAGGGGACAAGCATGAGCAGTTCTTC
CDR3aa: CSVPRGDKHEQFF

abundance: -
v_gene: TRBV5-1
d_gene: -
j_gene: TRBJ2-1
CDR3nt: TGCGCCAGCAGGAGCGTCGGCACAGCTGAGCAGTTCTTC
CDR3aa: CASRSVGTAEQFF

abundance: -
v_gene: TRBV5-1
d_gene: TRBD1
j_gene: TRBJ2-7
CDR3nt: TGCGCCAGCAGCTTGAGACCTCAGGGGGCGTACGAGCAGTACTTC
CDR3aa: CASSLRPQGAYEQYF

abundance: -
v_gene: TRBV28
d_gene: TRBD1
j_gene: TRBJ2-1
CDR3nt: TGTGCCAGCACTGACAGGGTCACCGAGCAGTTCTTC
CDR3aa: CASTDRVTEQFF

abundance: -
v_gene: TRBV7-2
d_gene: TRBD2
j_gene: TRBJ2-1
CDR3nt: TGTGCCAGCAGCTTTGGACTAGCGGCTAATGAGCAGTTCTTC
CDR3aa: CASSFGLAANEQFF

abundance: -
v_gene: TRBV5-1
d_gene: -
j_gene: TRBJ1-2
CDR3nt: TGCGCCAGCAGCTCGACGGACAGTTATGGCTACACCTTC
CDR3aa: CASSSTDSYGYTF

abundance: -
v_gene: TRBV10-3
d_gene: TRBD1
j_gene: TRBJ2-7
CDR3nt: TGTGCCATCAATCCGGGACAGGGGGGCTACGAGCAGTACTTC
CDR3aa: CAINPGQGGYEQYF

abundance: few
v_gene: TRBV29-1
d_gene: -
j_gene: TRBJ2-1
CDR3nt: TGCAGCGTTGAAGGGGAGATCTGGAATGAGCAGTTCTTC
CDR3aa: CSVEGEIWNEQFF

abundance: few
v_gene: TRBV5-8
d_gene: -
j_gene: TRBJ2-3
CDR3nt: TGTGCCAGCAGCTTGGGGGGAGTATCAGATACGCAGTATTTT
CDR3aa: CASSLGGVSDTQYF

abundance: -
v_gene: TRBV9
d_gene: -
j_gene: TRBJ1-2
CDR3nt: TGTGCCAGCGTTCGTGGCAGTAACTATGGCTACACCTTC
CDR3aa: CASVRGSNYGYTF

abundance: -
v_gene: TRBV7-2
d_gene: -
j_gene: TRBJ1-1
CDR3nt: TGTGCCAGCAGCTTAGCGACGGGGAGGAACACTGAAGCTTTCTTT
CDR3aa: CASSLATGRNTEAFF

abundance: -
v_gene: TRBV5-1
d_gene: -
j_gene: TRBJ2-1
CDR3nt: TGCGCCAGCAGCGAATGGGGGAGCTCCTACAATGAGCAGTTCTTC
CDR3aa: CASSEWGSSYNEQFF

abundance: -
v_gene: TRBV7-9
d_gene: -
j_gene: TRBJ2-2
CDR3nt: TGTGCCAGCAGCTTCCAAGGCACCGGGGAGCTGTTTTTT
CDR3aa: CASSFQGTGELFF

abundance: -
v_gene: TRBV29-1
d_gene: -
j_gene: TRBJ2-3
CDR3nt: TGCAGCCCCCCCCGACCTAGTCGGACAGATACGCAGTATTTT
CDR3aa: CSPPRPSRTDTQYF

abundance: few
v_gene: TRBV28
d_gene: -
j_gene: TRBJ2-6
CDR3nt: TGTGCCAGCAGTTTCGGGGGCTCTGGGGCCAACGTCCTGACTTTC
CDR3aa: CASSFGGSGANVLTF

abundance: -
v_gene: TRBV6-1
d_gene: -
j_gene: TRBJ2-1
CDR3nt: TGTGCCAGCAGTGTTCGGGATGAGCAGTTCTTC
CDR3aa: CASSVRDEQFF

abundance: -
v_gene: TRBV4-2
d_gene: -
j_gene: TRBJ1-2
CDR3nt: TGTGCCAGCAGCCAAGCAGGGAACTATGGCTACACCTTC
CDR3aa: CASSQAGNYGYTF

abundance: -
v_gene: TRBV6-5
d_gene: TRBD2
j_gene: TRBJ2-1
CDR3nt: TGTGCCAGCACCCTCCACGGGGGGAATGAGCAGTTCTTC
CDR3aa: CASTLHGGNEQFF

abundance: -
v_gene: TRBV7-2
d_gene: -
j_gene: TRBJ1-3
CDR3nt: TGTGCCAGCAGCTTAGCGTGGAACACCATATATTTT
CDR3aa: CASSLAWNTIYF

abundance: -
v_gene: TRBV18
d_gene: -
j_gene: TRBJ2-3
CDR3nt: TGTGCCAGCTTTGGACCCGGGTCAGCAGATACGCAGTATTTT
CDR3aa: CASFGPGSADTQYF

abundance: few
v_gene: TRBV7-2
d_gene: -
j_gene: TRBJ2-3
CDR3nt: TGTGCCAGCAGCCCCTTTGGGGGGCCCTTCACAGATACGCAGTATTTT
CDR3aa: CASSPFGGPFTDTQYF

abundance: -
v_gene: TRBV29-1
d_gene: -
j_gene: TRBJ1-2
CDR3nt: TGCAGCGTTGAGGCTGGGGCAGTCCCTAACTATGGCTACACCTTC
CDR3aa: CSVEAGAVPNYGYTF

abundance: -
v_gene: TRBV19
d_gene: -
j_gene: TRBJ2-1
CDR3nt: TGTGCCAGTAGTACCCGAATACTAACCGCTGAGCAGTTCTTC
CDR3aa: CASSTRILTAEQFF

abundance: few
v_gene: TRBV30
d_gene: -
j_gene: TRBJ1-2
CDR3nt: TGTGCCTGGAGTGTACTGGGGGGATTGTATGGCTACACCTTC
CDR3aa: CAWSVLGGLYGYTF

abundance: few
v_gene: TRBV7-2
d_gene: -
j_gene: TRBJ2-7
CDR3nt: TGTGCCAGCAGCCCTACGGGGAACGAGCAGTACTTC
CDR3aa: CASSPTGNEQYF

abundance: -
v_gene: TRBV28
d_gene: TRBD2
j_gene: TRBJ2-4
CDR3nt: TGTGCCAGCAGTTTGACTAGCGGGAGATCAAAAAACATTCAGTACTTC
CDR3aa: CASSLTSGRSKNIQYF

abundance: few
v_gene: TRBV7-2
d_gene: -
j_gene: TRBJ2-1
CDR3nt: TGTGCCAGCAGCTTAGGCGGGGCCAACAATGAGCAGTTCTTC
CDR3aa: CASSLGGANNEQFF

abundance: -
v_gene: TRBV10-3
d_gene: -
j_gene: TRBJ2-7
CDR3nt: TGTGCCATCGATAGTTCTAAGGACGGTCCCTCCTACGAGCAGTACTTC
CDR3aa: CAIDSSKDGPSYEQYF

abundance: -
v_gene: TRBV5-1
d_gene: -
j_gene: TRBJ2-1
CDR3nt: TGCGCCAGCAGCTTTGACAGACTCAATGAGCAGTTCTTC
CDR3aa: CASSFDRLNEQFF

abundance: few
v_gene: TRBV5-1
d_gene: -
j_gene: TRBJ2-2
CDR3nt: TGCGCCAGCAGCTTGCAGGCGAACACCGGGGAGCTGTTTTTT
CDR3aa: CASSLQANTGELFF

abundance: few
v_gene: TRBV6-6
d_gene: -
j_gene: TRBJ1-5
CDR3nt: TGTGCCAGCAGGGCGAGCAATCAGCCCCAGCATTTT
CDR3aa: CASRASNQPQHF

abundance: few
v_gene: TRBV5-1
d_gene: -
j_gene: TRBJ2-7
CDR3nt: TGCGCCAGCAGCTTGGCGGGGGATCCCAGGGGCGAGCAGTACTTC
CDR3aa: CASSLAGDPRGEQYF

abundance: -
v_gene: TRBV2
d_gene: TRBD1
j_gene: TRBJ1-5
CDR3nt: TGTGCCAGCAGTGCCGGGACAGGGCCCAATCAGCCCCAGCATTTT
CDR3aa: CASSAGTGPNQPQHF

abundance: -
v_gene: TRBV6-5
d_gene: -
j_gene: TRBJ1-2
CDR3nt: TGTGCCAGCAGAGGGACGGGCTATGGCTACACCTTC
CDR3aa: CASRGTGYGYTF

abundance: -
v_gene: TRBV29-1
d_gene: TRBD1
j_gene: TRBJ1-2
CDR3nt: TGCAGCTCGACGGACCCTGGACAGGGGACCTATGGCTACACCTTC
CDR3aa: CSSTDPGQGTYGYTF

abundance: -
v_gene: TRBV7-8
d_gene: -
j_gene: TRBJ1-2
CDR3nt: TGTGCCAGCAGCCCACGAACAACAGGAACCTTTGGGTATGGCTACACCTTC
CDR3aa: CASSPRTTGTFGYGYTF

abundance: few
v_gene: TRBV27
d_gene: TRBD2
j_gene: TRBJ2-7
CDR3nt: TGTGCCAGCAAAATGGGACTAGCCCTTTCGGGAGAGCAGTACTTC
CDR3aa: CASKMGLALSGEQYF

abundance: -
v_gene: TRBV7-2
d_gene: -
j_gene: TRBJ2-5
CDR3nt: TGTGCCAGCAGCAAAAGAGAGACCCAGTACTTC
CDR3aa: CASSKRETQYF

abundance: few
v_gene: TRBV28
d_gene: -
j_gene: TRBJ2-7
CDR3nt: TGTGCCAGCAGCCACTTTGTCGCGAGCTCCTACGAGCAGTACTTC
CDR3aa: CASSHFVASSYEQYF

abundance: -
v_gene: TRBV5-1
d_gene: TRBD1
j_gene: TRBJ1-2
CDR3nt: TGCGCCAGCAGCTCGGGACAGCTACTCTATGGCTACACCTTC
CDR3aa: CASSSGQLLYGYTF

abundance: -
v_gene: TRBV4-3
d_gene: -
j_gene: TRBJ2-2
CDR3nt: TGCGCCAGCAGCCAAGATATCTTTCGAGGGGAGCTGTTTTTT
CDR3aa: CASSQDIFRGELFF

abundance: large
v_gene: TRBV18
d_gene: TRBD1
j_gene: TRBJ1-6
CDR3nt: TGTGCCAGCTCACCAAGGGGGCAAAATTCACCCCTCCACTTT
CDR3aa: CASSPRGQNSPLHF

abundance: -
v_gene: TRBV7-2
d_gene: -
j_gene: TRBJ2-7
CDR3nt: TGTGCCAGCAGCTTAGGACAGGTGTCCTACGAGCAGTACTTC
CDR3aa: CASSLGQVSYEQYF

abundance: -
v_gene: TRBV15
d_gene: TRBD1
j_gene: TRBJ1-2
CDR3nt: TGTGCCACCAAGTCGACAGGGAGGGGGCATGGCTACACCTTC
CDR3aa: CATKSTGRGHGYTF